One and the same sample provided the 25 T cell receptor beta chains below, sequenced in a study of T cell changes during pregnancy in multiple sclerosis. TCRdb's table, derived via immunoSEQ multiplex PCR, lists solely in-frame clones and lacks some. The sample has tens of thousands of clones, less than 95% seen once; the top ten hold more than 0.45%. The sample here was CD4+ T cells from peripheral blood mononuclear cells, taken in the first trimester of pregnancy. The receptors come from a female donor in good health, enrolled as a control in a pregnancy study.

The chain carries TRBV30 and TRBJ2-1, with a tentative D call TRBD2 (5 bases). The CDR3 is 16 residues long. Germline V gene lookup returns CDR1 GTSNPN and CDR2 SVGIG (reference sequence). Trimming stripped 2 bases from V and 8 bases from J, with 22 bases between. CDR3 bases: TGTGCCTGGAGTAAAAGCGAGGGTAACCTTCGACATGAGCAGTTCTTC. As protein: CAWSKSEGNLRHEQFF. Full variable domain (rest looked up from reference TRBV30 and TRBJ2-1): SQTIHQWPATLVQPVGSPLSLECTVEGTSNPNLYWYRQAAGRGLQLLFYSVGIGQISSEVPQNLSASRPQDRQFILSSKKLLLSDSGFYLCAWSKSEGNLRHEQFFGPGTRLTVL.

This chain joins TRBV2 and TRBJ1-5, with TRBD1 as a possible D gene (5 bases). The CDR3 has 15 amino acids. Trimming took 3 bases from V and 2 from J, leaving 11 bases between them. Germline V gives CDR1 SNHLY, CDR2 FYNNEI. CDR3 sequence (DNA): TGTGCCAGCAGTGAGGATGGGGGGGGCAATCAGCCCCAGCATTTT. Amino acids: CASSEDGGGNQPQHF.

The V call is TRBV4-1, the J call TRBJ1-3; 7 bases line up with TRBD1. In germline, CDR1 is MGHRA, CDR2 YSYEKL. The V gene end was trimmed by 1 base and the J gene end by 4 bases; junction bases not matched to a gene: 13. The CDR3 runs to 18 residues. This CDR3 is CASSQGVPGGSLGNTIYF. In DNA form, the CDR3 reads TGCGCCAGCAGCCAAGGCGTCCCAGGGGGATCTCTCGGAAACACCATATATTTT.

The genes are TRBV7-9 and TRBJ1-1, with D hard to call. Germline V gene lookup returns CDR1 SEHNR and CDR2 FQNEAQ (reference sequence). The ends were cut back, 4 bases at V and 1 base at J, with 7 bases in the middle. The CDR3 runs 13 residues. The chain's CDR3 is CASSSYRNTEAFF. In DNA form, the CDR3 reads TGTGCCAGCAGCTCTTATAGGAACACTGAAGCTTTCTTT.

V usage is TRBV7-9 and J usage is TRBJ1-5; D possibly corresponds to TRBD1 (5 bases). V dropped 5 bases and J dropped 0 bases, with 20 bases sitting between them. Germline CDR1 is SEHNR and CDR2 is FQNEAQ (reference sequence). This CDR3 is built from 18 residues. The CDR3 DNA reads as TGTGCCAGCAGCCCAAGGGCTTCAGGGTCGAGTAGCAATCAGCCCCAGCATTTT. Protein: CASSPRASGSSSNQPQHF.

The chain recombines TRBV5-5 with TRBJ1-5, with TRBD1 identical over 7 bases. Germline CDR1 and CDR2: SGHKS and YYEKEE (reference sequence). The J segment lost 6 bases and the V segment lost 0 bases, leaving 6 bases of the junction unmatched. The CDR3 runs to 15 residues. The CDR3 region has the DNA TGTGCCAGCAGCTTGGGACAGGGAAGGCTTCAGCCCCAGCATTTT. This translates into CASSLGQGRLQPQHF.

The gene calls are TRBV4-1 and TRBJ1-1; D is possibly TRBD1 (5 bases). CDR3 length: 15 residues. Trimming took off 4 bases at V and 5 bases at J, with 17 bases between the two ends. The germline gives CDR1 MGHRA, CDR2 YSYEKL. The CDR3 spells CASSPPRRGGTEAFF. The CDR3 DNA is TGCGCCAGCAGCCCCCCAAGGAGGGGAGGGACTGAAGCTTTCTTT.

The chain joins TRBV21-1 to TRBJ2-1; the table gives TRBD2 as D, unverified against the DNA. TRBV21-1 is flagged as a pseudogene. CDR3 length: 13 amino acids. CDR3: CASSKAGEDEQLF. The CDR3 DNA is TGTGCCAGCAGCAAAGCGGGTGAGGATGAGCAGCTCTTC.

The chain joins TRBV28 to TRBJ1-6; 7 bases agree with TRBD1. The V and J ends lost 8 bases and 8 bases, in that order; junction bases with no gene match: 9. Per germline, CDR1 MDHEN and CDR2 SYDVKM. CDR3 size: 14 residues. CDR3 amino acids: CASYPGTAYSPLHF. The CDR3 DNA follows: TGTGCCAGCTATCCCGGGACAGCGTATTCACCCCTCCACTTT. The whole variable domain, remainder taken from reference TRBV28 and TRBJ1-6, is DVKVTQSSRYLVKRTGEKVFLECVQDMDHENMFWYRQDPGLGLRLIYFSYDVKMKEKGDIPEGYSVSREKKERFSLILESASTNQTSMYLCASYPGTAYSPLHFGNGTRLTVT.

This chain joins TRBV27 and TRBJ1-1; D might be TRBD1 (5 bases). CDR3 length: 15 amino acids. The germline V gene has CDR1 MNHEY and CDR2 SMNVEV (reference sequence). With 6 bases removed from V and 2 bases from J, the gap between germline ends came to 16 bases. The CDR3 DNA is TGTGCCAGCAGATTGAGTCACAGGAAAAACACTGAAGCTTTCTTT. It yields the protein CASRLSHRKNTEAFF.

The chain is built from TRBV2 and TRBJ2-7; 9 bases are a match to TRBD1. V lost 6 bases and J lost 1; bases outside the gene matches: 7. The CDR3 is made up of 15 amino acids. Germline assignment: CDR1 SNHLY and CDR2 FYNNEI. For the CDR3, the DNA is TGTGCCAGCAGGGAACGGACAGGGGATTCCTACGAGCAGTACTTC. This gives the protein CASRERTGDSYEQYF.

The rearrangement joins TRBV28 to TRBJ1-6; D may be TRBD1 (5 bases). This CDR3 spans 15 amino acids. The germline V gene has CDR1 MDHEN and CDR2 SYDVKM. Trimming pared 2 bases from V and 9 bases from J, leaving 14 bases between. The CDR3 sequence: CASSLPAVRVSPLHF. In DNA, the CDR3 is TGTGCCAGCAGTTTACCGGCAGTCAGGGTTTCACCCCTCCACTTT.

J is TRBJ1-1 and V is TRBV25-1, with D possibly being TRBD1 (5 bases). Germline V gene data show CDR1 as MGHDK and CDR2 as SYGVNS. Trimming left V 5 bases short and J 5 bases short, with 9 bases between. CDR3 length equals 12 residues. Here the CDR3 DNA reads TGTGCCAGCAGTCCTCGGGGGACTGAAGCTTTCTTT. This encodes CASSPRGTEAFF. The full variable domain, in which reference TRBV25-1 and TRBJ1-1 provide the parts outside the CDR3, is EADIYQTPRYLVIGTGKKITLECSQTMGHDKMYWYQQDPGMELHLIHYSYGVNSTEKGDLSSESTVSRIRTEHFPLTLESARPSHTSQYLCASSPRGTEAFFGQGTRLTVV.

This chain connects TRBV7-9 to TRBJ1-1; TRBD1 agrees at 10 bases. V dropped 5 bases and J dropped 3; count of bases not matched to a gene: 9. Germline V gives CDR1 SEHNR, CDR2 FQNEAQ (reference sequence). The CDR3 runs 16 residues. The CDR3 DNA reads as TGTGCCAGCAGCCTATGGATGGGGACAGGGGACACTGAAGCTTTCTTT. As protein: CASSLWMGTGDTEAFF. Supplemented by reference TRBV7-9 and TRBJ1-1, the full variable domain reads DTGVSQNPRHKITKRGQNVTFRCDPISEHNRLYWYRQTLGQGPEFLTYFQNEAQLEKSRLLSDRFSAERPKGSFSTLEIQRTEQGDSAMYLCASSLWMGTGDTEAFFGQGTRLTVV.

A few counts support this clone. The chain uses TRBV9 and TRBJ2-3; TRBD2 might be the D (6 bases). Trimming took off 7 bases at V and 5 bases at J, with 17 bases between the two ends. CDR3 length: 14 residues. Germline V CDR1 and CDR2: SGDLS, YYNGEE. CDR3 nucleotides: TGTGCCAGCGCGGGACCCCAAATCCTAGATACGCAGTATTTT. It is translated as CASAGPQILDTQYF.

The chain's CDR3 is CASSFESFYGYTF. The DNA of the CDR3 is TGTGCCAGCAGTTTTGAGTCCTTCTATGGCTACACCTTC. The V and J genes are TRBV28 and TRBJ1-2; D uncertain. The V gene's germline CDR1 is MDHEN and CDR2 SYDVKM. The germline V and J ends were trimmed by 3 bases and 4 bases, with 9 bases remaining between them. The CDR3 totals 13 residues.

V and J are TRBV4-2 and TRBJ1-3, with D unresolved. In germline, CDR1 is LGHNA, CDR2 YNFKEQ. CDR3 length: 13 residues. The V gene lost 4 bases and the J gene lost 2 bases, with 6 bases spanning the gap. As DNA, the CDR3 is TGTGCCAGCAGCCGGGCAGCTGGAAACACCATATATTTT. This sequence encodes CASSRAAGNTIYF.

CDR3: CASSFRDTQYF. The CDR3 DNA reads TGTGCCAGCAGCTTCCGAGATACGCAGTATTTT. The gene calls are TRBV5-6 and TRBJ2-3, with D hard to call. Trimming cost V 2 bases and J 5 bases, with 3 bases left between them. Germline V gene lookup returns CDR1 SGHDT and CDR2 YYEEEE. This CDR3 is 11 amino acids long.

The chain uses TRBV5-5 and TRBJ1-2; D perhaps matches TRBD1 (5 bases). V was cut by 0 bases and J by 2 bases, with 14 bases left in between. This CDR3 has 16 residues. CDR1 is SGHKS and CDR2 is YYEKEE in the germline V gene (reference sequence). CDR3 residues: CASSLAYGYRNYGYTF. CDR3 DNA sequence: TGTGCCAGCAGCTTGGCATATGGATACAGGAACTATGGCTACACCTTC.

The chain joins TRBV6-5 to TRBJ1-5, with 11 bases fitting TRBD1. CDR3 size: 14 residues. J gave up 9 bases and V 4 bases, and 5 bases lay outside the gene matches. Germline V lookup: CDR1 MNHEY, CDR2 SVGAGI. DNA for the CDR3: TGTGCCAGCAGTTGGACAGGGGGCGGTGGGCCCCAGCATTTT. It translates to CASSWTGGGGPQHF.

The chain has TRBV15 and TRBJ1-2; no definite D call. The V end was cut by 0 bases, the J end by 1 base, with 9 bases between. Germline V lookup: CDR1 LNHNV, CDR2 YYDKDF (reference sequence). The CDR3 contains 15 residues. This chain's CDR3 is CATSRDYAGNYGYTF. The CDR3 DNA sequence: TGTGCCACCAGCAGAGATTATGCGGGTAACTATGGCTACACCTTC. Complete variable domain (other parts from reference TRBV15 and TRBJ1-2): DAMVIQNPRYQVTQFGKPVTLSCSQTLNHNVMYWYQQKSSQAPKLLFHYYDKDFNNEADTPDNFQSRRPNTSFCFLDIRSPGLGDTAMYLCATSRDYAGNYGYTFGSGTRLTVV.

This chain joins TRBV5-4 and TRBJ2-5; D gene ambiguous. There are 12 residues in the CDR3. V lost 4 bases and J 3 bases, leaving 7 bases between the germline ends. CDR1 SGHNT and CDR2 YYREEE come from the germline V gene (reference sequence). CDR3 in DNA: TGTGCCAGCAGCGCGGCGAAAGAGACCCAGTACTTC. Its translation: CASSAAKETQYF.

The V call is TRBV7-2, the J call TRBJ1-1, with D unresolved. The CDR3 runs to 14 residues. V gave up 1 base and J gave up 1 base, with 7 bases separating them. Germline V gene lookup returns CDR1 SGHTA and CDR2 FQGNSA. The CDR3 DNA reads TGTGCCAGCAGCTTAGTTAGTGGGAACACTGAAGCTTTCTTT. Its protein is CASSLVSGNTEAFF.

The chain carries TRBV7-9 and TRBJ1-6; D is unclear. CDR3 length: 13 amino acids. The V end was cut by 4 bases, the J end by 6 bases, with 7 bases between. Germline values: CDR1 SEHNR, CDR2 FQNEAQ (reference sequence). DNA of the CDR3: TGTGCCAGCAGCTCAACAGTTAATTCACCCCTCCACTTT. It encodes CASSSTVNSPLHF.

This rearrangement joins TRBV6-5 to TRBJ1-6; unclear D gene. Trimming stripped 7 bases from V and 9 bases from J, with 16 bases between. CDR1 is MNHEY, CDR2 SVGAGI, per germline. CDR3 length: 14 residues. DNA for the CDR3: TGTGCCAGCACCCAGGCGGGGTGGAGTTCACCCCTCCACTTT. Residues: CASTQAGWSSPLHF.